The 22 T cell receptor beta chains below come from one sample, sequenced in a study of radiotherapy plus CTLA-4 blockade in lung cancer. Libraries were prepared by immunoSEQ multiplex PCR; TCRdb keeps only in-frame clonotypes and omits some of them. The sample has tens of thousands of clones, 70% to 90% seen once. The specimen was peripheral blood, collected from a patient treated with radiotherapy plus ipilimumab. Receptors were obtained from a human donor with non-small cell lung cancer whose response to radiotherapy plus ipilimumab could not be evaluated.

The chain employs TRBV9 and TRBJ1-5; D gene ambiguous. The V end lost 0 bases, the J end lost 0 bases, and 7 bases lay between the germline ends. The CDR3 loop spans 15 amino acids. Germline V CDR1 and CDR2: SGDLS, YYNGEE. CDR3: CASSVGADSNQPQHF. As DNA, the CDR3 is TGTGCCAGCAGCGTAGGGGCAGATAGCAATCAGCCCCAGCATTTT.

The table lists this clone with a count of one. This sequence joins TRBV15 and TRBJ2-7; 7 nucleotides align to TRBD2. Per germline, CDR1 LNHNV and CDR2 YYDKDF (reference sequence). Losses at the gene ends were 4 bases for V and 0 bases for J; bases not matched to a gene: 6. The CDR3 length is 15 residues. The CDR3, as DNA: TGTGCCACCAGCACGCGACTAGCCGGCTCCTACGAGCAGTACTTC. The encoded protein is CATSTRLAGSYEQYF.

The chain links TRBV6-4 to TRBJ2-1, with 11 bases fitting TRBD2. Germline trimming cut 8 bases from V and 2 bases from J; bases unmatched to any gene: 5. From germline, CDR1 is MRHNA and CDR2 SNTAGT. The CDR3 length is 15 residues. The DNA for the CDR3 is TGTGCCAGCCGAATTAGCGGGGGGGCCTACAATGAGCAGTTCTTC. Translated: CASRISGGAYNEQFF.

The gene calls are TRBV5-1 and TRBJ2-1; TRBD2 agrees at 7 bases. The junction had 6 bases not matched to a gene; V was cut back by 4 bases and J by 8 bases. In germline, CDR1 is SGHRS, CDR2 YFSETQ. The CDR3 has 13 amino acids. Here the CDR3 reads CASSPGRGDEQFF. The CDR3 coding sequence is TGCGCCAGCAGCCCGGGACGGGGGGATGAGCAGTTCTTC.

CDR3 loop: CASRGQGNYGYTF. The CDR3 DNA reads TGTGCCAGCAGAGGACAGGGAAACTATGGCTACACCTTC. This sequence joins TRBV25-1 and TRBJ1-2; 8 bases align to TRBD1. From germline, CDR1 is MGHDK and CDR2 SYGVNS. The CDR3 has 13 amino acids. V lost 6 bases to trimming and J lost 2 bases; unmatched junction nucleotides: 2.

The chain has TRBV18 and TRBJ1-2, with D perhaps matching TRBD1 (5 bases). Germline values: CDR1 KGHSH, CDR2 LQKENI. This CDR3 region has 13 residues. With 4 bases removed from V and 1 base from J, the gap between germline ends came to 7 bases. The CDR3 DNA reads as TGTGCCAGCTCACTTGACAGTAACTATGGCTACACCTTC. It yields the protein CASSLDSNYGYTF.

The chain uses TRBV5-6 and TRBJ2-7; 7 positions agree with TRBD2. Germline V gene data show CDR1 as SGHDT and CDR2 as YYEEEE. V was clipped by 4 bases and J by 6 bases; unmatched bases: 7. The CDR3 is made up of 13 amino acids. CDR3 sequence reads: CASSKGGGGEQYF. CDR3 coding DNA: TGTGCCAGCAGCAAAGGCGGGGGTGGCGAGCAGTACTTC.

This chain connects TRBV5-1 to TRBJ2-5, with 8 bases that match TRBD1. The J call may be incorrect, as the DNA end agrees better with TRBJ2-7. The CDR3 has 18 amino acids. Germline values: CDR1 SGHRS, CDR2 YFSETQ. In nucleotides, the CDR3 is TGCGCCAGCAGCTTGGCCGCCGGGACAGGTTATTCCTCCTACGAGCAGTACTTC. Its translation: CASSLAAGTGYSSYEQYF.

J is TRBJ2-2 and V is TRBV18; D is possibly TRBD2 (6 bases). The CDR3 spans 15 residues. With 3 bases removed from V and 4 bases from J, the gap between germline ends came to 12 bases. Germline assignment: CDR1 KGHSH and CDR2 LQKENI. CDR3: CASSPPRGGTGELFF. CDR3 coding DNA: TGTGCCAGCTCACCTCCAAGGGGAGGCACCGGGGAGCTGTTTTTT.

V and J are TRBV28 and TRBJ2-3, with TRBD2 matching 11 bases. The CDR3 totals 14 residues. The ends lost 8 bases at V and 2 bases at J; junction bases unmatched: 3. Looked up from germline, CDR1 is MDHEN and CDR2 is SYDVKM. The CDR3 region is CASGTSGDTDTQYF. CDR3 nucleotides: TGTGCCAGCGGGACTAGCGGAGACACAGATACGCAGTATTTT.

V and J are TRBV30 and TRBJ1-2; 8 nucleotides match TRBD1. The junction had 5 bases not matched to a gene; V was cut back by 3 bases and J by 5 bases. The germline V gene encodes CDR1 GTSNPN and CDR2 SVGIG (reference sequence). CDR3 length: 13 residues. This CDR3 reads CAWSLGQGYGYTF. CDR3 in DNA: TGTGCCTGGAGCCTCGGACAGGGTTATGGCTACACCTTC. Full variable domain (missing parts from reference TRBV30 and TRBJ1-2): SQTIHQWPATLVQPVGSPLSLECTVEGTSNPNLYWYRQAAGRGLQLLFYSVGIGQISSEVPQNLSASRPQDRQFILSSKKLLLSDSGFYLCAWSLGQGYGYTFGSGTRLTVV.

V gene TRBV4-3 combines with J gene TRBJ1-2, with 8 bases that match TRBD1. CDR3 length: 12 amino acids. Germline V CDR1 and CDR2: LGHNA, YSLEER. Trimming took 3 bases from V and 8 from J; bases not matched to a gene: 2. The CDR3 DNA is TGCGCCAGCAGCCACAGGGACAGGGGCTACACCTTC. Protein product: CASSHRDRGYTF.

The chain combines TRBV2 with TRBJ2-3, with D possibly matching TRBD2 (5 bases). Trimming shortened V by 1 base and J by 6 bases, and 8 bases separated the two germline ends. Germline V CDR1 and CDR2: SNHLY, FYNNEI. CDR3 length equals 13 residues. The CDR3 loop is CASSEVRGDTQYF. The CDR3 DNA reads TGTGCCAGCAGTGAAGTCAGAGGGGATACGCAGTATTTT.

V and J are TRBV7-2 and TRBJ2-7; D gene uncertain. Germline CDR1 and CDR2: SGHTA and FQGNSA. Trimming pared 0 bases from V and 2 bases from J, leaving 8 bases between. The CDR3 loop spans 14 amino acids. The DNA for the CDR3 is TGTGCCAGCAGCTTAGCGGTGGCAGCCTACGAGCAGTACTTC. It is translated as CASSLAVAAYEQYF.

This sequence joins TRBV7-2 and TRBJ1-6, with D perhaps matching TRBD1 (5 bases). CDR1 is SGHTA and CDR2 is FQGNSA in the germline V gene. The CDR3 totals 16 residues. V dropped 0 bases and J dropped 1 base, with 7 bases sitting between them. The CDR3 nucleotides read TGTGCCAGCAGCTTAGCGCAGGGTTCCTATAATTCACCCCTCCACTTT. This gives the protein CASSLAQGSYNSPLHF.

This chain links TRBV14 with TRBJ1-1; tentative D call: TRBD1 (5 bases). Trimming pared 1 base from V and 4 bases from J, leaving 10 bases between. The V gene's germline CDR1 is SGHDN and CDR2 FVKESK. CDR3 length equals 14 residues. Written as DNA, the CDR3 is TGTGCCAGCAGCCAAGCAGGGTCCGCCACTGAAGCTTTCTTT. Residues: CASSQAGSATEAFF.

CDR3 DNA: TGCGCCAGCCGGGACCCGGCGGGGCCAGATACGCAGTATTTT. Translation: CASRDPAGPDTQYF. The chain carries TRBV5-1 and TRBJ2-3; D possibly corresponds to TRBD2 (6 bases). CDR1 is SGHRS, CDR2 YFSETQ, per germline. The CDR3 extends over 14 amino acids. The V end was cut by 7 bases, the J end by 4 bases, with 16 bases between.

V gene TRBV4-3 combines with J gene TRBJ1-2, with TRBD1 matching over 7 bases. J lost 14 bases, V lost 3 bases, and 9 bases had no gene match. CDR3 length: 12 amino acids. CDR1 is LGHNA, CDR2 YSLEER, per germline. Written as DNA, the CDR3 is TGCGCCAGCAGCCAGTCGACAGGGTCGGGGACCTTC. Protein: CASSQSTGSGTF.

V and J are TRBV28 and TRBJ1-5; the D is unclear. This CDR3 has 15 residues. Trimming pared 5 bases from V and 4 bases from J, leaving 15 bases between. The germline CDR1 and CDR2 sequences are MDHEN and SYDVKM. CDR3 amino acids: CASSLASSANQPQHF. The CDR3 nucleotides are TGTGCCAGCAGTCTAGCCTCTTCTGCAAATCAGCCCCAGCATTTT.

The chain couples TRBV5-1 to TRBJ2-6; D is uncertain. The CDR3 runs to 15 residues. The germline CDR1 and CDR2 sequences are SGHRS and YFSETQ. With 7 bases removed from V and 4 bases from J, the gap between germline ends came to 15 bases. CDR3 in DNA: TGCGCCAGCCAACTGCCCGCGCGGGGGGCCAACGTCCTGACTTTC. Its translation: CASQLPARGANVLTF.

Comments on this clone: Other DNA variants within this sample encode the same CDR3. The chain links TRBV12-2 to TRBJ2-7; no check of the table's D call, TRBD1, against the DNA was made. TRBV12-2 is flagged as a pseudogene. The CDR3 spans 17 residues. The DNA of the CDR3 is TGTGCAAGTCGCTTAGCTGGACAGGGCCACCGACACTACGAGCAGTACTTC. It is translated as CASRLAGQGHRHYEQYF.

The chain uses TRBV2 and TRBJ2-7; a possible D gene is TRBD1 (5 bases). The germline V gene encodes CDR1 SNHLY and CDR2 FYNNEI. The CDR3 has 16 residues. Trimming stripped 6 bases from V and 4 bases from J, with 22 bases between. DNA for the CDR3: TGTGCCAGCAGGTCAGGTGGGGCCTCCTTTTTATACGAGCAGTACTTC. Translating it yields CASRSGGASFLYEQYF. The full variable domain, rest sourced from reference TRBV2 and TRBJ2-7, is EPEVTQTPSHQVTQMGQEVILRCVPISNHLYFYWYRQILGQKVEFLVSFYNNEISEKSEIFDDQFSVERPDGSNFTLKIRSTKLEDSAMYFCASRSGGASFLYEQYFGPGTRLTVT.